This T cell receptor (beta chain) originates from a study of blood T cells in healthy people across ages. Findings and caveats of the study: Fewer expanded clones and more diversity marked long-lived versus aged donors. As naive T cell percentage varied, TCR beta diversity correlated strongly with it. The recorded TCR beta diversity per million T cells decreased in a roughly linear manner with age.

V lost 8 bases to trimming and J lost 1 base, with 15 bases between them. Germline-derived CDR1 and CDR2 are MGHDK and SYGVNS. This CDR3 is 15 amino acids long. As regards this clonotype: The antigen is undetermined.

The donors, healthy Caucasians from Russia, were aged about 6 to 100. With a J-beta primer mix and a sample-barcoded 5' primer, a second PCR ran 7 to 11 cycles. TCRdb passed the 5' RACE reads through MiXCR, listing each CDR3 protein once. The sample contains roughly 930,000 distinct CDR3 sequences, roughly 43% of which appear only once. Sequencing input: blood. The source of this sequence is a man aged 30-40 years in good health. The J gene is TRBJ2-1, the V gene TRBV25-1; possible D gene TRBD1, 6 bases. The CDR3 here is CASGVTGVSYNEQFF. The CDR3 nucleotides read TGTGCCAGCGGTGTGACAGGAGTTTCCTACAATGAGCAGTTCTTC. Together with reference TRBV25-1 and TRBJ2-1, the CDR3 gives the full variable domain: EADIYQTPRYLVIGTGKKITLECSQTMGHDKMYWYQQDPGMELHLIHYSYGVNSTEKGDLSSESTVSRIRTEHFPLTLESARPSHTSQYLCASGVTGVSYNEQFFGPGTRLTVL.